This TCR beta chain emerged from a study of Ad26.COV2.S vaccination and SARS-CoV-2 variants. Broader study findings: Breadth of non-spike TCRs did not differ between vaccinees and placebo recipients.

A word on this clone: What it binds is not known.

Clones were sequenced by immunoSEQ multiplex PCR, and TCRdb holds only the in-frame ones, with some missing. The sample records roughly 320,000 clones, around 87% being singletons. Specified treatment: over 15 received Ad26.COV2.S at low or high dose, single or two shots; several received placebo; per-sample allocation not given. The samples were gathered on day 63 after the first injection of vaccine or placebo. A Boston donor was an adult aged 18-55 years. V was clipped by 2 bases and J by 5 bases, with 9 bases between them. From germline, CDR1 is MGHRA and CDR2 YSYEKL. The CDR3 is made up of 13 amino acids.

V and J are TRBV4-1 and TRBJ2-5; D is unclear. Material: peripheral blood, obtained in a trial of Ad26.COV2.S vaccine versus placebo. This receptor was taken from a person between 18 and 65 years old who received the Ad26.COV2.S COVID-19 vaccine or a placebo. The CDR3 protein is CASSQWNRETQYF. The DNA of the CDR3 is TGCGCCAGCAGCCAATGGAACCGGGAGACCCAGTACTTC.